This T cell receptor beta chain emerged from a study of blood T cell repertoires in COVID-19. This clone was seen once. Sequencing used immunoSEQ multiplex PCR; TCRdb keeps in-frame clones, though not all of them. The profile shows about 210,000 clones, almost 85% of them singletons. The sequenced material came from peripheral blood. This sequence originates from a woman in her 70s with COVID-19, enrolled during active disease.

CDR3 sequence reads: CAWTGDEYAEAFF. The DNA for the CDR3 is TGTGCCTGGACAGGGGATGAATACGCTGAAGCTTTCTTT. The V call is TRBV30, the J call TRBJ1-1, with D perhaps TRBD1 (6 bases). From germline, CDR1 is GTSNPN and CDR2 SVGIG (reference sequence). V was clipped by 4 bases and J by 6 bases, with 15 bases between them. This CDR3 has 13 amino acids.